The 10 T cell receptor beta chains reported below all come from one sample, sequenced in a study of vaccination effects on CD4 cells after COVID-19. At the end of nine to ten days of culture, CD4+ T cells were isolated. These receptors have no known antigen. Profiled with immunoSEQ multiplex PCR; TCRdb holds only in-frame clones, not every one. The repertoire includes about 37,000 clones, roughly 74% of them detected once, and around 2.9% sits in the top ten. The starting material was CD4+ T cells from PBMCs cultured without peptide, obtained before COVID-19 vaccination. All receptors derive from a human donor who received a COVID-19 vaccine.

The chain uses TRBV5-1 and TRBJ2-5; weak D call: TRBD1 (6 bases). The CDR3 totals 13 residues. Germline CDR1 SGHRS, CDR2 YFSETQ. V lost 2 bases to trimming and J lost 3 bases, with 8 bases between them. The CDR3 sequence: CASSFSGEETQYF. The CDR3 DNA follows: TGCGCCAGCAGCTTTTCAGGGGAAGAGACCCAGTACTTC.

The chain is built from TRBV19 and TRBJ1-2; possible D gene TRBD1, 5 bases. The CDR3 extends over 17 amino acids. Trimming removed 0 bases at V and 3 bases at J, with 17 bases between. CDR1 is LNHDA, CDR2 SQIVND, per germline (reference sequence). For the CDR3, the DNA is TGTGCCAGTAGTATAGATCATCGGGGGAGGGAGTACTATGGCTACACCTTC. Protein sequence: CASSIDHRGREYYGYTF.

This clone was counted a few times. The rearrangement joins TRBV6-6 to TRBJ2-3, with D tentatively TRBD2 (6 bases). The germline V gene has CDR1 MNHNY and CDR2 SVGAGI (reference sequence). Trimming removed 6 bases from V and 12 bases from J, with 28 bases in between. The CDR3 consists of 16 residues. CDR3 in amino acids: CASREGFTQEVDCQYF. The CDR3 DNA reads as TGTGCCAGCAGGGAGGGTTTTACCCAAGAGGTCGACTGTCAGTATTTT.

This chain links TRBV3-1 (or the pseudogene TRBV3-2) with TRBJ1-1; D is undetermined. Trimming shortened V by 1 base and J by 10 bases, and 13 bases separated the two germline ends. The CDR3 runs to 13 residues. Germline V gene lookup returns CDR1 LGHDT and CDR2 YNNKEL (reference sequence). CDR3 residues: CASSQVSGLGAFF. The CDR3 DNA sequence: TGTGCCAGCAGCCAAGTGTCCGGGTTAGGAGCTTTCTTT.

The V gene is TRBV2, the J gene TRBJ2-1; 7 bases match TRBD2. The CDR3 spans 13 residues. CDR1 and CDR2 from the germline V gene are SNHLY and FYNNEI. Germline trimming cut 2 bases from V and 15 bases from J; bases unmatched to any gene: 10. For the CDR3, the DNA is TGTGCCAGCAGTGAAACCCGAGGACTAGGACGGTTCTTC. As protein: CASSETRGLGRFF.

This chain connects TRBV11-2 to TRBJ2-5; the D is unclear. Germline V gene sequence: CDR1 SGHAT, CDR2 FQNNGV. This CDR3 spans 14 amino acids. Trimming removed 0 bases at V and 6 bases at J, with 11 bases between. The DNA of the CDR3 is TGTGCCAGCAGCTTAGATCACGTGGTGCAGACCCAGTACTTC. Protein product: CASSLDHVVQTQYF.

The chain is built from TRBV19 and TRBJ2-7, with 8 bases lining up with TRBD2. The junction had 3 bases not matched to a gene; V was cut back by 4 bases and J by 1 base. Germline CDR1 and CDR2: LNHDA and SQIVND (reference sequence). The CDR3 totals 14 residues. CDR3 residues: CASSRREGSYEQYF. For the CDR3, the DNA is TGTGCCAGTAGTAGACGGGAGGGGTCCTACGAGCAGTACTTC.

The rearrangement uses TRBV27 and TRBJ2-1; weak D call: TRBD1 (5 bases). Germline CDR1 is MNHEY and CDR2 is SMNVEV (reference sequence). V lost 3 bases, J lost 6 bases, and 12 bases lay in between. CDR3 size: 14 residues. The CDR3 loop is CASSLSRVGNEQFF. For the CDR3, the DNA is TGTGCCAGCAGTTTGAGCAGGGTGGGCAATGAGCAGTTCTTC.

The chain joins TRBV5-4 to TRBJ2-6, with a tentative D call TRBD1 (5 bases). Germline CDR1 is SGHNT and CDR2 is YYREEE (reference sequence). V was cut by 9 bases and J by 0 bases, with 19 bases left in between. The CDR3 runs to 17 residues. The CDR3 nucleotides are TGTGCCACCTCGACAGACCCGTTACCCTCTGGGGCCAACGTCCTGACTTTC. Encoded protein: CATSTDPLPSGANVLTF.

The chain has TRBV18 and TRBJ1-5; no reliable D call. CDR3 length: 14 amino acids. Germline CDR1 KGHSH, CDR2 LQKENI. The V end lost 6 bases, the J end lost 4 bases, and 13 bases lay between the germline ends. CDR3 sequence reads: CASSPSELNQPQHF. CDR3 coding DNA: TGTGCCAGCTCGCCCTCGGAACTAAATCAGCCCCAGCATTTT. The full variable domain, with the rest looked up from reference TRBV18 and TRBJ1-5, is NAGVMQNPRHLVRRRGQEARLRCSPMKGHSHVYWYRQLPEEGLKFMVYLQKENIIDESGMPKERFSAEFPKEGPSILRIQQVVRGDSAAYFCASSPSELNQPQHFGDGTRLSIL.